These 22 T cell receptor beta chains came from one sample sequenced in a study listed by TCRdb under 2016. The receptor library was made with RT-PCR. Data came from an Illumina MiSeq. Using fastp at Q25 and MiXCR, TCRdb reprocessed the public reads and kept productive beta chains. All rows with the same CDR3 protein become a single entry with the most common DNA and genes. This sample has about 700,000 distinct CDR3 sequences in its table, and approximately 15% of those were observed once. Clones ranked in the top ten supply about 3.6% of the sample. Sequencing was carried out using memory CD4+ T cells from blood. The receptors were gathered from a female donor in good health, serving as a healthy control.

This clonotype has a count of ten or more. V and J are TRBV20-1 and TRBJ1-5; the match to TRBD1 covers 8 bases. J gave up 1 base and V 6 bases, and 8 bases lay outside the gene matches. This CDR3 is 15 amino acids long. Germline V gene sequence: CDR1 DFQATT, CDR2 SNEGSKA (reference sequence). The CDR3 loop reads CSARNRGLSNQPQHF. Here the CDR3 DNA reads TGCAGTGCCCGGAACAGGGGGTTGAGCAATCAGCCCCAGCATTTT.

The rearrangement joins TRBV7-3 to TRBJ2-2; no definite D call. Germline V gene sequence: CDR1 SGHTA, CDR2 FQGTGA. Trimming cost V 5 bases and J 2 bases, with 12 bases left between them. The CDR3 has 15 amino acids. Here the CDR3 reads CASSAKNPNTGELFF. The CDR3 DNA follows: TGTGCCAGCAGCGCCAAGAACCCAAACACCGGGGAGCTGTTTTTT.

This clonotype was detected ten times or more. V usage is TRBV6-5 and J usage is TRBJ1-2; 9 nucleotides match TRBD1. CDR1 is MNHEY, CDR2 SVGAGI, per germline. Trimming at V came to 6 bases and at J to 7 bases, leaving 18 bases not matched to a gene. There are 17 residues in the CDR3. The CDR3 DNA sequence: TGTGCCAGCAGCCCACTTTCCGGGACAGGGAGCAGGAGTGGCTACACCTTC. Translation: CASSPLSGTGSRSGYTF.

With respect to this clonotype: This may stem from a read error, because a much larger clone lies one nucleotide away. The chain uses TRBV20-1 and TRBJ2-7, with 15 nucleotides matching TRBD2. Germline V gene lookup returns CDR1 DFQATT and CDR2 SNEGSKA (reference sequence). There are 16 residues in the CDR3. The CDR3 DNA reads TGCGGTGCTGACAGGACTAGCGGGGGGGAGACCTACGAGCAGTACTTC. Protein sequence: CGADRTSGGETYEQYF.

The chain recombines TRBV29-1 with TRBJ1-2; perhaps TRBD1 as D (6 bases). The length of the CDR3 is 13 residues. Germline lookup yields CDR1 SQVTM and CDR2 ANQGSEA. V lost 3 bases and J lost 8, with 16 bases in between. Here the CDR3 DNA reads TGCAGCGTTGATTTAGGGGGGACGAGAGGCTACACCTTC. This sequence encodes CSVDLGGTRGYTF.

The chain is built from TRBV28 and TRBJ2-4; D is ambiguous. The V gene's germline CDR1 is MDHEN and CDR2 SYDVKM. The CDR3 spans 12 residues. V was clipped by 6 bases and J by 7 bases, with 10 bases between them. The CDR3 sequence: CASRGLLNIQYF. The CDR3 nucleotides read TGTGCCAGCAGGGGTCTCTTGAACATTCAGTACTTC.

Many counts were recorded for this clonotype. The rearrangement joins TRBV4-3 to TRBJ2-3, with TRBD2 matching 7 bases. The V gene's germline CDR1 is LGHNA and CDR2 YSLEER. This CDR3 is 16 amino acids long. The J segment lost 0 bases and the V segment lost 4 bases, leaving 7 bases of the junction unmatched. CDR3 in DNA: TGCGCCAGCAGCCTCCTGCCTAGCGGAAGCACAGATACGCAGTATTTT. Its protein product is CASSLLPSGSTDTQYF.

Worth noting for this clonotype: A much larger clonotype is one base distant, so this may be a read error. The rearrangement links TRBV7-9 to TRBJ2-3, with D unclear. Per germline, CDR1 SEHNR and CDR2 FQNEAQ (reference sequence). The CDR3 is 12 amino acids. CDR3 sequence: CASSFTQDSQYF. The CDR3 DNA follows: TGTGCCAGCAGCTTTACCCAAGATTCGCAGTATTTT.

This clonotype was seen a few times. The CDR3 sequence is CASSLDEGGNEQFF. CDR3 nucleotide sequence: TGTGCCAGCAGCTTAGATGAGGGGGGGAATGAGCAGTTCTTC. The chain uses TRBV7-6 and TRBJ2-1, with D perhaps matching TRBD2 (7 bases). This CDR3 is built from 14 residues. Per the germline V gene, CDR1 is SGHVS and CDR2 is FNYEAQ. V shed 1 base and J shed 7 bases, with 11 bases lying between them.

The chain combines TRBV10-3 with TRBJ2-1; TRBD2 matches at 16 bases. CDR3 length equals 18 residues. Trimming at V came to 6 bases and at J to 0 bases, leaving 5 bases not matched to a gene. Germline-derived CDR1 and CDR2 are ENHRY and SYGVKD. The CDR3 is CAIRSGLAGGSSYNEQFF. CDR3 sequence (DNA): TGTGCCATCAGATCGGGACTAGCGGGAGGGAGCTCCTACAATGAGCAGTTCTTC.

This clonotype was picked up many times. The chain joins TRBV20-1 to TRBJ2-5; 10 positions agree with TRBD2. This CDR3 has 16 amino acids. Germline V CDR1 and CDR2: DFQATT, SNEGSKA (reference sequence). Losses at the gene ends were 1 base for V and 1 base for J; bases not matched to a gene: 6. This CDR3 is CSARALLAGLQETQYF. The CDR3 DNA reads TGCAGTGCTAGAGCCCTACTAGCGGGACTCCAAGAGACCCAGTACTTC.

This clonotype was recorded a few times. This sequence joins TRBV20-1 and TRBJ1-1, with a weak D call TRBD1 (6 bases). Germline assignment: CDR1 DFQATT and CDR2 SNEGSKA (reference sequence). Trimming took off 3 bases at V and 3 bases at J, with 17 bases between the two ends. CDR3 size: 15 residues. The CDR3 loop is CSARGAGSRDTEAFF. DNA for the CDR3: TGCAGTGCTAGGGGGGCAGGGTCGAGGGACACTGAAGCTTTCTTT.

The rearrangement joins TRBV6-2 or TRBV6-3 to TRBJ1-5; D gene uncertain. The V end was cut by 2 bases, the J end by 5 bases, with 7 bases between. CDR1 is MNHEY, CDR2 SVGEGT, per germline. The CDR3 runs 13 residues. The CDR3 DNA is TGTGCCAGCAGTTACAGATCCGATCAGCCCCAGCATTTT. Translating it yields CASSYRSDQPQHF.

V usage is TRBV7-2 and J usage is TRBJ1-5; D may be TRBD1 (5 bases). The CDR3 totals 12 residues. Between the trimmed V and J ends, which lost 4 bases and 7 bases, there was a span of 8 bases. Per the germline V gene, CDR1 is SGHTA and CDR2 is FQGNSA. The CDR3 is CASSSYRQPQHF. DNA of the CDR3: TGTGCCAGCAGCTCATACAGGCAGCCCCAGCATTTT. The full variable domain, rest sourced from reference TRBV7-2 and TRBJ1-5, is GAGVSQSPSNKVTEKGKDVELRCDPISGHTALYWYRQSLGQGLEFLIYFQGNSAPDKSGLPSDRFSAERTGGSVSTLTIQRTQQEDSAVYLCASSSYRQPQHFGDGTRLSIL.

The chain combines TRBV27 with TRBJ2-7, with D unclear. The CDR3 contains 16 residues. Deletions cut 7 bases from V and 0 bases from J, with 19 bases between. The germline gives CDR1 MNHEY, CDR2 SMNVEV (reference sequence). CDR3: CASTSSSSPSSYEQYF. The CDR3 nucleotides are TGTGCCAGCACCTCCTCGTCCAGCCCGAGCTCCTACGAGCAGTACTTC.

The gene calls are TRBV11-2 and TRBJ1-2; D might be TRBD1 (5 bases). V lost 4 bases, J lost 7 bases, and 13 bases lay in between. CDR3 length: 13 amino acids. Germline V gene lookup returns CDR1 SGHAT and CDR2 FQNNGV. Written as DNA, the CDR3 is TGTGCCAGCAGCTCCCCCTTCGGGGGTGGCTACACCTTC. Translating it yields CASSSPFGGGYTF. Full variable domain (missing parts from reference TRBV11-2 and TRBJ1-2): EAGVAQSPRYKIIEKRQSVAFWCNPISGHATLYWYQQILGQGPKLLIQFQNNGVVDDSQLPKDRFSAERLKGVDSTLKIQPAKLEDSAVYLCASSSPFGGGYTFGSGTRLTVV.

The chain employs TRBV5-1 and TRBJ1-2; D gene uncertain. This CDR3 comprises 14 residues. V was shortened by 0 bases and J by 2 bases, with 8 bases between the two germline ends. CDR1 SGHRS and CDR2 YFSETQ come from the germline V gene. The CDR3 coding sequence is TGCGCCAGCAGCTTGGAACGCGGGAACTATGGCTACACCTTC. Translated, it gives CASSLERGNYGYTF.

The chain is built from TRBV6-2 or TRBV6-3 and TRBJ1-5; 9 bases map to TRBD1. The ends lost 6 bases at V and 1 base at J; junction bases unmatched: 16. Per the germline V gene, CDR1 is MNHEY and CDR2 is SVGEGT. The CDR3 spans 19 residues. The CDR3 sequence is CASRPDRGSGLLSNQPQHF. Written as DNA, the CDR3 is TGTGCCAGCAGACCCGACAGGGGGTCGGGCCTGCTCAGCAATCAGCCCCAGCATTTT.

This chain links TRBV6-6 with TRBJ2-3; D possibly corresponds to TRBD1 (5 bases). Germline V lookup: CDR1 MNHNY, CDR2 SVGAGI (reference sequence). V was shortened by 5 bases and J by 3 bases, with 15 bases between the two germline ends. This CDR3 has 15 residues. The CDR3 region has the DNA TGTGCCAGCAGTCTACAGGCCTCGCAAACAGATACGCAGTATTTT. It encodes CASSLQASQTDTQYF.

This clonotype was seen only a few times. V usage is TRBV24-1 and J usage is TRBJ1-1, with D unresolved. The V gene's germline CDR1 is KGHDR and CDR2 SFDVKD. Deletions cut 7 bases from V and 3 bases from J, with 20 bases between. This CDR3 is built from 16 residues. For the CDR3, the DNA is TGTGCCACCAGGAAAACGGACCCCCGAGGGCACACTGAAGCTTTCTTT. Amino acids: CATRKTDPRGHTEAFF.

In its sample, this clonotype was seen a few times. The rearrangement links TRBV12-3 or TRBV12-4 to TRBJ1-4, with D uncertain. Trimming took 2 bases from V and 4 from J, leaving 11 bases between them. This CDR3 is built from 15 residues. CDR3 region: CASSLIRDGNEKLFF. The CDR3 DNA reads TGTGCCAGCAGTTTAATTCGGGATGGTAATGAAAAACTGTTTTTT.

There are a few counts of this clonotype. The chain recombines TRBV28 with TRBJ2-3, with no clear D. Germline CDR1 and CDR2: MDHEN and SYDVKM. The CDR3 is 12 residues long. V dropped 5 bases and J dropped 7 bases, with 10 bases sitting between them. The CDR3 loop is CASSLSPNTQYF. The CDR3 DNA reads TGTGCCAGCAGTCTATCCCCAAATACGCAGTATTTT.